One and the same sample provided the 17 T cell receptor beta chains below, sequenced in a study of early T cells in non-severe SARS-CoV-2 infection. MiXCR was run by TCRdb on the 5' RACE reads, yielding one entry per CDR3 protein. The table shows 66,000 or so distinct CDR3 sequences, with 13% occurring only once. The sample consisted of whole blood. Receptors originate from an adult who was a healthcare worker with PCR-confirmed SARS-CoV-2 infection or an uninfected control (not recorded which).

The chain joins TRBV25-1 to TRBJ2-5, with D possibly being TRBD1 (6 bases). This CDR3 has 14 amino acids. The ends were cut back, 1 base at V and 5 bases at J, with 11 bases in the middle. CDR1 and CDR2 from the germline V gene are MGHDK and SYGVNS. CDR3 region: CASSESKQGETQYF. CDR3 nucleotide sequence: TGTGCCAGCAGTGAATCGAAACAGGGTGAGACCCAGTACTTC.

CDR3 region: CASSPTPGQMYQPQHF. The DNA of the CDR3 is TGCGCCAGCAGCCCCACACCGGGACAGATGTATCAGCCCCAGCATTTT. The genes are TRBV5-1 and TRBJ1-5, with TRBD1 matching 7 bases. CDR1 is SGHRS and CDR2 is YFSETQ in the germline V gene. This CDR3 has 16 residues. V dropped 4 bases and J dropped 5; count of bases not matched to a gene: 12.

The chain carries TRBV24-1 and TRBJ1-1; 8 bases match TRBD1. With V trimmed by 4 bases and J by 1 base, 1 base remained unmatched. Germline-derived CDR1 and CDR2 are KGHDR and SFDVKD. The CDR3 is made up of 14 amino acids. Here the CDR3 reads CATSEGQGNTEAFF. CDR3 DNA sequence: TGTGCCACCAGTGAAGGACAGGGGAACACTGAAGCTTTCTTT.

This clonotype occurred many times. The chain couples TRBV18 to TRBJ2-1; a possible D gene is TRBD2 (6 bases). This CDR3 contains 13 residues. The ends were cut back, 2 bases at V and 7 bases at J, with 9 bases in the middle. CDR1 and CDR2 from the germline V gene are KGHSH and LQKENI. In DNA, the CDR3 is TGTGCCAGCTCACCAGGGGGAGGAAATGAGCAGTTCTTC. It specifies CASSPGGGNEQFF.

This clonotype occurred many times. The chain uses TRBV2 and TRBJ1-5, with no clear D. Germline-derived CDR1 and CDR2 are SNHLY and FYNNEI. CDR3 length: 14 residues. Trimming took off 5 bases at V and 2 bases at J, with 10 bases between the two ends. The CDR3 coding sequence is TGTGCCAGCAGTAGTAACCGGGGCAATCAGCCCCAGCATTTT. Encoded protein: CASSSNRGNQPQHF.

In its sample, this clonotype was seen many times. The V gene is TRBV4-3, the J gene TRBJ2-3; perhaps TRBD2 as D (5 bases). The V and J ends lost 0 bases and 8 bases respectively, with 9 bases between them. This CDR3 region has 13 residues. The germline V gene has CDR1 LGHNA and CDR2 YSLEER. CDR3 sequence: CASSQDPSSTQYF. The CDR3 nucleotides read TGCGCCAGCAGCCAAGATCCTAGCAGTACGCAGTATTTT.

The chain combines TRBV28 with TRBJ2-7; D tentatively reads TRBD1 or TRBD2 (6 bases each). Germline CDR1 and CDR2: MDHEN and SYDVKM. With 3 bases removed from V and 6 bases from J, the gap between germline ends came to 18 bases. There are 15 residues in the CDR3. CDR3 nucleotide sequence: TGTGCCAGCAGTTTGTACAGGGCCGGGGGAGCCGAGCAGTACTTC. Translated: CASSLYRAGGAEQYF.

The rearrangement joins TRBV6-1 to TRBJ2-7; D is unresolved. Trimming removed 8 bases from V and 6 bases from J, with 11 bases in between. The CDR3 has 11 residues. Per germline, CDR1 MNHNS and CDR2 SASEGT. The CDR3 coding sequence is TGTGCCAGCCTAACGGGCCTCGAGCAGTACTTC. It translates to CASLTGLEQYF.

The chain joins TRBV7-2 to TRBJ2-7; D unresolved. Germline V gene sequence: CDR1 SGHTA, CDR2 FQGNSA. This CDR3 is 13 amino acids long. V lost 3 bases to trimming and J lost 2 bases, with 8 bases between them. The CDR3 here is CASSFPVAYEQYF. The CDR3 region has the DNA TGTGCCAGCAGCTTCCCCGTTGCCTACGAGCAGTACTTC.

The V gene is TRBV7-2, the J gene TRBJ2-1; D is possibly TRBD1 (5 bases). The V end lost 5 bases, the J end lost 8 bases, and 13 bases lay between the germline ends. Looked up from germline, CDR1 is SGHTA and CDR2 is FQGNSA. The CDR3 is 13 amino acids. Here the CDR3 DNA reads TGTGCCAGCAGCCCCGAATGGGGCTATGAGCAGTTCTTC. It encodes CASSPEWGYEQFF. Drawing the rest from reference TRBV7-2 and TRBJ2-1, the complete variable domain is GAGVSQSPSNKVTEKGKDVELRCDPISGHTALYWYRQSLGQGLEFLIYFQGNSAPDKSGLPSDRFSAERTGGSVSTLTIQRTQQEDSAVYLCASSPEWGYEQFFGPGTRLTVL.

This clonotype turned up a few times. The V call is TRBV7-2, the J call TRBJ1-1; D may be TRBD1 (6 bases). CDR1 and CDR2 from the germline V gene are SGHTA and FQGNSA. This CDR3 comprises 12 residues. The V gene lost 2 bases and the J gene lost 12 bases, with 13 bases spanning the gap. In DNA, the CDR3 is TGTGCCAGCAGCTTAATCCAGGGGATGTCTTTCTTT. It is translated as CASSLIQGMSFF.

Note on this clonotype: A read error may produce the germline difference seen at one junction end. The CDR3 sequence: CASSSDRAYGQYF. The CDR3, as DNA: TGCGCCAGCAGTTCAGACAGGGCCTACGGGCAGTACTTC. The gene calls are TRBV10-2 and TRBJ2-7, with 7 bases identical to TRBD1. The length of the CDR3 is 13 residues. Germline V gives CDR1 WSHSY, CDR2 SAAADI.

This clonotype was counted at least ten times. The genes are TRBV5-1 and TRBJ1-6; D unclear. With 4 bases removed from V and 5 bases from J, the gap between germline ends came to 7 bases. CDR3 length: 13 amino acids. Germline V gene sequence: CDR1 SGHRS, CDR2 YFSETQ. CDR3 sequence reads: CASSLPDNSPLHF. As DNA, the CDR3 is TGCGCCAGCAGCCTCCCGGATAATTCACCCCTCCACTTT.

The chain is built from TRBV20-1 and TRBJ1-5; the D is unclear. V lost 3 bases and J 3 bases, leaving 15 bases between the germline ends. Germline V gene sequence: CDR1 DFQATT, CDR2 SNEGSKA (reference sequence). The CDR3 has 15 residues. The CDR3 sequence is CSASIAAASNQPQHF. CDR3 bases: TGCAGTGCTAGTATAGCGGCCGCTTCCAATCAGCCCCAGCATTTT.

This clonotype was detected many times. In nucleotides, the CDR3 is TGTGCCAGCAGCTTAGAACCCGGGGGATCCTATAATTCACCCCTCCACTTT. This translates into CASSLEPGGSYNSPLHF. V usage is TRBV11-2 and J usage is TRBJ1-6; possible D gene TRBD1, 5 bases. This CDR3 region has 17 residues. The V gene's germline CDR1 is SGHAT and CDR2 FQNNGV. Between the trimmed V and J ends, which lost 0 bases and 1 base, there was a span of 10 bases.

This clonotype was detected ten times or more. The V gene is TRBV29-1, the J gene TRBJ2-4; 14 bases are shared with TRBD2. V trimming: 6 bases; J trimming: 5 bases; junction bases outside the gene matches: 18. The CDR3 has 19 residues. Germline CDR1 SQVTM, CDR2 ANQGSEA. CDR3 in amino acids: CSVGGGGLAGGSGENIQYF. The CDR3 region has the DNA TGCAGCGTGGGCGGAGGCGGACTAGCGGGAGGATCCGGGGAAAACATTCAGTACTTC.

This clonotype was seen a few times. This chain uses TRBV5-1 with TRBJ2-1; tentatively, D is TRBD2 (7 bases). Germline CDR1 and CDR2: SGHRS and YFSETQ. The CDR3 consists of 14 residues. The V and J ends lost 0 bases and 8 bases respectively, with 12 bases between them. The CDR3 loop is CASSLAGGLHEQFF. The CDR3 DNA reads as TGCGCCAGCAGCTTGGCCGGGGGGCTCCATGAGCAGTTCTTC.